The 28 T cell receptor beta chains given below trace back to one sample, sequenced in a study of T cells in localized non-small cell lung cancer (dated by TCRdb to 2018 to 2020). Libraries were prepared through the immunoSEQ multiplex PCR assay. TCRdb limited this immuneACCESS table to in-frame rearrangements with V and J called. A share of clones is missing; checked studies link under half to unresolved V genes, and the rest is unexplained. The sample yields about 59,000 clones; approximately 90% were counted once. About 20% of the sample comes from the top ten. The sequenced sample was peripheral blood, obtained before any cancer treatment. Receptors originate from a man aged 40 to 70 with stage I lung adenocarcinoma.

The chain is built from TRBV28 and TRBJ1-4, with unresolved D. Deletions cut 6 bases from V and 7 bases from J, with 15 bases between. The CDR3 totals 14 residues. Germline CDR1 is MDHEN and CDR2 is SYDVKM. The CDR3: CASSHFRAGEKLFF. CDR3 bases: TGTGCCAGCAGCCATTTTCGGGCAGGTGAAAAACTGTTTTTT.

This clone was observed a single time. The chain combines TRBV5-8 with TRBJ2-7; D is unclear. From germline, CDR1 is SGHTS and CDR2 YDEGEE. V was trimmed by 4 bases and J by 3 bases, leaving 17 bases between them. The CDR3 consists of 15 residues. The CDR3 DNA sequence: TGTGCCAGCAGCCACCCACCGGGCGGAAACTACGAGCAGTACTTC. Translating gives CASSHPPGGNYEQYF. The complete variable domain, with remaining parts taken from reference TRBV5-8 and TRBJ2-7, reads EAGVTQSPTHLIKTRGQQATLRCSPISGHTSVYWYQQALGLGLQFLLWYDEGEERNRGNFPPRFSGRQFPNYSSELNVNALELEDSALYLCASSHPPGGNYEQYFGPGTRLTVT.

V and J are TRBV2 and TRBJ2-7; unclear D gene. The V gene's germline CDR1 is SNHLY and CDR2 FYNNEI. The CDR3 is made up of 12 amino acids. V lost 1 base, J lost 7 bases, and 8 bases lay in between. CDR3 DNA: TGTGCCAGCAGTGAAGTTGGGCAGGAGCAGTACTTC. Translated, it gives CASSEVGQEQYF. Looking up the rest from reference TRBV2 and TRBJ2-7 gives the full variable domain: EPEVTQTPSHQVTQMGQEVILRCVPISNHLYFYWYRQILGQKVEFLVSFYNNEISEKSEIFDDQFSVERPDGSNFTLKIRSTKLEDSAMYFCASSEVGQEQYFGPGTRLTVT.

The chain carries TRBV7-8 and TRBJ1-5; D call uncertain. Germline V gene sequence: CDR1 SGHVS, CDR2 FQNEAQ. V was cut by 5 bases and J by 1 base, with 6 bases left in between. The CDR3 contains 13 residues. The CDR3 coding sequence is TGTGCCAGCAGCCTGGACAGCAATCAGCCCCAGCATTTT. This codes for CASSLDSNQPQHF.

The rearrangement links TRBV11-3 to TRBJ2-1, with TRBD2 matching 9 bases. Germline V gene data show CDR1 as SGHNT and CDR2 as YENEEA. This CDR3 has 15 amino acids. V lost 1 base to trimming and J lost 3 bases; unmatched junction nucleotides: 1. CDR3 sequence: CASSLGGRDYNEQFF. The CDR3 DNA is TGTGCCAGCAGCTTAGGCGGGAGGGACTACAATGAGCAGTTCTTC.

The chain is built from TRBV7-9 and TRBJ2-5; a weak D match, TRBD1 (7 bases). The CDR3 runs to 15 residues. Trimming took off 6 bases at V and 5 bases at J, with 19 bases between the two ends. CDR1 is SEHNR, CDR2 FQNEAQ, per germline (reference sequence). CDR3 coding DNA: TGTGCCAGCAGTCCTAGCGAGGGGGCGGGGGAGACCCAGTACTTC. This encodes CASSPSEGAGETQYF.

The J gene is TRBJ2-2, the V gene TRBV4-1; a possible D gene is TRBD1 (6 bases). The CDR3 has 17 amino acids. Germline V CDR1 and CDR2: MGHRA, YSYEKL. Trimming stripped 0 bases from V and 4 bases from J, with 15 bases between. The CDR3 DNA sequence: TGCGCCAGCAGCCAAGAGGGCAGGGGCCATGGCACCGGGGAGCTGTTTTTT. This encodes CASSQEGRGHGTGELFF.

The V gene is TRBV11-1, the J gene TRBJ2-1; D may be TRBD2 (5 bases). V lost 4 bases and J lost 2, with 6 bases in between. The germline V gene encodes CDR1 SGHAT and CDR2 FQDESV (reference sequence). The length of the CDR3 is 13 residues. This chain's CDR3 is CASSSGTYNEQFF. CDR3 DNA: TGTGCCAGCAGCTCCGGGACCTACAATGAGCAGTTCTTC.

The chain couples TRBV7-9 to TRBJ2-1; D is possibly TRBD1 or TRBD2 (5 bases each). This CDR3 is built from 14 residues. CDR1 and CDR2 (germline): SEHNR, FQNEAQ (reference sequence). Trimming removed 7 bases from V and 2 bases from J, with 12 bases in between. CDR3 in amino acids: CASIPGDPYNEQFF. The CDR3 region has the DNA TGTGCCAGCATACCCGGGGACCCCTACAATGAGCAGTTCTTC.

The genes are TRBV14 and TRBJ2-7, with D possibly TRBD1 on 6 matching bases. The germline V gene encodes CDR1 SGHDN and CDR2 FVKESK. With 0 bases removed from V and 5 bases from J, the gap between germline ends came to 11 bases. The CDR3 has 14 amino acids. The CDR3 DNA is TGTGCCAGCAGCCAAGACTCCAGGGGCCACGAGCAGTACTTC. Translated, it gives CASSQDSRGHEQYF.

The chain uses TRBV7-9 and TRBJ2-2; TRBD2 agrees at 7 bases. CDR1 is SEHNR and CDR2 is FQNEAQ in the germline V gene (reference sequence). The CDR3 has 16 amino acids. J gave up 3 bases and V 5 bases, and 9 bases lay outside the gene matches. The CDR3 loop is CASSATRAGYTGELFF. The CDR3 DNA reads TGTGCCAGCAGCGCGACTAGAGCGGGGTACACCGGGGAGCTGTTTTTT.

The V gene is TRBV5-4, the J gene TRBJ2-2; the D is unclear. Germline V gene lookup returns CDR1 SGHNT and CDR2 YYREEE (reference sequence). The CDR3 extends over 15 amino acids. V was clipped by 1 base and J by 0 bases, with 7 bases between them. CDR3 in amino acids: CASSLQAANTGELFF. The DNA for the CDR3 is TGTGCCAGCAGCTTGCAGGCCGCGAACACCGGGGAGCTGTTTTTT.

V is TRBV7-3 and J is TRBJ2-1; D ambiguous. Trimming shortened V by 1 base and J by 2 bases, and 12 bases separated the two germline ends. The CDR3 extends over 16 amino acids. Per germline, CDR1 SGHTA and CDR2 FQGTGA. The CDR3 coding sequence is TGTGCCAGCAGCTTAATGGGCGGTTCGACCTACAATGAGCAGTTCTTC. Translation: CASSLMGGSTYNEQFF.

The gene calls are TRBV18 and TRBJ2-7; TRBD1 agrees at 9 bases. CDR3 length: 16 residues. Germline CDR1 is KGHSH and CDR2 is LQKENI. With V trimmed by 2 bases and J by 5 bases, 10 bases remained unmatched. CDR3 region: CASSPTRTGEVHEQYF. CDR3 nucleotide sequence: TGTGCCAGCTCACCAACCCGGACAGGGGAGGTCCACGAGCAGTACTTC.

The chain joins TRBV7-2 to TRBJ2-7, with TRBD1 as a possible D gene (6 bases). The V and J ends lost 2 bases and 3 bases respectively, with 14 bases between them. Germline CDR1 is SGHTA and CDR2 is FQGNSA. The CDR3 extends over 15 amino acids. The CDR3 DNA reads as TGTGCCAGCAGCTTAATGATGACCAGGGGCTACGAGCAGTACTTC. This codes for CASSLMMTRGYEQYF.

The gene calls are TRBV7-2 and TRBJ2-7; 12 positions agree with TRBD2. CDR1 is SGHTA and CDR2 is FQGNSA in the germline V gene. The ends lost 3 bases at V and 4 bases at J; junction bases unmatched: 4. CDR3 length equals 15 residues. DNA of the CDR3: TGTGCCAGCAGCTTCCTAGCGGGAGGGTGGTACGAGCAGTACTTC. Its translation is CASSFLAGGWYEQYF.

The CDR3 DNA sequence: TGTGCCAGCAGTTCCCGGGACAACCTGGGCTACACCTTC. Residues: CASSSRDNLGYTF. The chain carries TRBV6-6 and TRBJ1-2; TRBD1 might be the D (6 bases). Trimming took 4 bases from V and 8 from J, leaving 14 bases between them. In germline, CDR1 is MNHNY, CDR2 SVGAGI (reference sequence). The CDR3 loop spans 13 amino acids.

V usage is TRBV18 and J usage is TRBJ2-6; 9 nucleotides line up with TRBD1. V gave up 3 bases and J gave up 0 bases; unmatched junction bases: 3. Germline V gene sequence: CDR1 KGHSH, CDR2 LQKENI. The CDR3 totals 17 residues. CDR3 sequence reads: CASSPGQGDSGANVLTF. DNA for the CDR3: TGTGCCAGCTCACCGGGACAGGGCGACTCTGGGGCCAACGTCCTGACTTTC.

The chain joins TRBV11-2 to TRBJ2-2, with D maybe TRBD2 (5 bases). This CDR3 comprises 17 residues. Trimming pared 0 bases from V and 6 bases from J, leaving 17 bases between. The germline gives CDR1 SGHAT, CDR2 FQNNGV. The CDR3, as DNA: TGTGCCAGCAGCTTAGATCTTTGGACTCTGGGGTCCGGGGAGCTGTTTTTT. This sequence encodes CASSLDLWTLGSGELFF.

The chain recombines TRBV5-4 with TRBJ1-1; TRBD1 is a possible D gene (5 bases). V gave up 0 bases and J gave up 4 bases, with 13 bases separating them. The CDR3 runs 15 residues. Germline V gene lookup returns CDR1 SGHNT and CDR2 YYREEE (reference sequence). The CDR3 sequence is CASSLDRDWVTEAFF. The CDR3, as DNA: TGTGCCAGCAGCTTGGATAGGGACTGGGTCACTGAAGCTTTCTTT.

The CDR3 nucleotides read TGTGCCAGCATGCTGGACAGGGGGCGTTACGAGCAGTACTTC. Translation gives CASMLDRGRYEQYF. The J gene is TRBJ2-7, the V gene TRBV6-1; 11 nucleotides match TRBD1. The CDR3 is 14 amino acids. Germline lookup yields CDR1 MNHNS and CDR2 SASEGT. V lost 7 bases and J lost 4; bases outside the gene matches: 6.

This chain joins TRBV5-1 and TRBJ2-2; 9 nucleotides match TRBD1. In germline, CDR1 is SGHRS, CDR2 YFSETQ. Trimming cost V 3 bases and J 4 bases; bases outside gene matches: 7. The CDR3 totals 16 residues. CDR3 amino acids: CASSSLTGGTTGELFF. The CDR3 nucleotides read TGCGCCAGCAGCTCCTTGACAGGGGGTACCACCGGGGAGCTGTTTTTT.

The rearrangement joins TRBV4-1 to TRBJ1-2; D possibly corresponds to TRBD1 (5 bases). Germline values: CDR1 MGHRA, CDR2 YSYEKL. CDR3 length: 14 residues. V lost 1 base, J lost 6 bases, and 12 bases lay in between. CDR3 sequence reads: CASSQVGTEHGYTF. DNA of the CDR3: TGCGCCAGCAGCCAAGTAGGGACGGAGCATGGCTACACCTTC.

This clone appeared once. The V and J genes are TRBV5-1 and TRBJ2-7; tentatively, D is TRBD1 (6 bases). With 1 base removed from V and 3 bases from J, the gap between germline ends came to 20 bases. Germline V lookup: CDR1 SGHRS, CDR2 YFSETQ. CDR3 size: 17 residues. CDR3 nucleotide sequence: TGCGCCAGCAGCTTGACAGTTCAGGGGCAGGGATTCTACGAGCAGTACTTC. Protein: CASSLTVQGQGFYEQYF.

The chain combines TRBV19 with TRBJ1-1, with D uncertain. The CDR3 consists of 13 residues. Germline loops: CDR1 LNHDA, CDR2 SQIVND (reference sequence). V was cut by 5 bases and J by 5 bases, with 12 bases left in between. CDR3 bases: TGTGCCAGTAGTTCTCAGCGGGGTACTGAAGCTTTCTTT. Encoded protein: CASSSQRGTEAFF.

The gene calls are TRBV5-1 and TRBJ2-3, with D hard to call. This CDR3 region has 12 residues. Trimming removed 0 bases at V and 4 bases at J, with 3 bases between. CDR1 is SGHRS and CDR2 is YFSETQ in the germline V gene. The chain's CDR3 is CASSLGADTQYF. The CDR3 nucleotides are TGCGCCAGCAGCTTGGGGGCAGATACGCAGTATTTT.

This chain connects TRBV11-2 to TRBJ2-7, with 9 nucleotides matching TRBD1. Germline CDR1 is SGHAT and CDR2 is FQNNGV. The V gene end was trimmed by 5 bases and the J gene end by 3 bases; junction bases not matched to a gene: 5. CDR3 size: 14 residues. The DNA for the CDR3 is TGTGCCAGCAGCCTGGGACAGGGCTACTACGAGCAGTACTTC. Residues: CASSLGQGYYEQYF.

This rearrangement joins TRBV4-2 to TRBJ1-4; unclear D gene. Per the germline V gene, CDR1 is LGHNA and CDR2 is YNFKEQ. The CDR3 has 16 amino acids. V shed 0 bases and J shed 8 bases, with 16 bases lying between them. The CDR3 protein is CASSQDLAGFLEKLFF. CDR3 nucleotide sequence: TGTGCCAGCAGCCAAGATTTGGCAGGTTTTCTAGAAAAACTGTTTTTT.